What follows are 2 T cell receptor beta chains derived from one specimen sequenced in a study of human T cells and chemical hapten exposure. The sample's time point: patch test 1, 2 weeks after DPC sensitization. Treatment given: therapeutic diphenylcyclopropenone sensitization with weekly scalp DPC. MiXCR, applied by TCRdb to the RACE reads, yields one record per CDR3 protein. The data show about 380,000 distinct CDR3 sequences, approximately 4.4% seen once. The material was whole blood, obtained in connection with sensitization to the hapten diphenylcyclopropenone (DPC). The receptors derive from a woman aged 45-65 years with alopecia areata. Some clones in this sample may be carry-over from other donors' samples.

The chain employs TRBV20-1 and TRBJ1-3; perhaps TRBD1 as D (5 bases). Germline assignment: CDR1 DFQATT and CDR2 SNEGSKA (reference sequence). CDR3 size: 14 residues. Trimming shortened V by 6 bases and J by 0 bases, and 12 bases separated the two germline ends. The CDR3 DNA is TGCAGTGCCCAGGGTCCTGCCTCTGGAAACACCATATATTTT. Translation gives CSAQGPASGNTIYF.

This clonotype was observed many times. This chain joins TRBV4-2 and TRBJ2-2; 9 nucleotides align to TRBD1. V gave up 3 bases and J gave up 6 bases; unmatched junction bases: 8. CDR3 length equals 16 residues. CDR1 and CDR2 from the germline V gene are LGHNA and YNFKEQ. In DNA form, the CDR3 reads TGTGCCAGCAGCCAGGAGGACAGGGGCCCCGCCGGGGAGCTGTTTTTT. This encodes CASSQEDRGPAGELFF.